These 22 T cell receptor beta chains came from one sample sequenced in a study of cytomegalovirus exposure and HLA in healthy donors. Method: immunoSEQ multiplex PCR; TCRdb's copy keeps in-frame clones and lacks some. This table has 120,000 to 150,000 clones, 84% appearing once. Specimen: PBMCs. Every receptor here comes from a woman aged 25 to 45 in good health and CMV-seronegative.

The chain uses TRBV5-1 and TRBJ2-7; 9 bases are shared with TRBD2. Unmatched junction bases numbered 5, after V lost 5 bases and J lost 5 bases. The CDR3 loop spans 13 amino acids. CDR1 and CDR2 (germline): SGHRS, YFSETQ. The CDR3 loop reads CASRGTSSNEQYF. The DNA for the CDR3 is TGCGCCAGCAGGGGGACTAGCAGCAACGAGCAGTACTTC.

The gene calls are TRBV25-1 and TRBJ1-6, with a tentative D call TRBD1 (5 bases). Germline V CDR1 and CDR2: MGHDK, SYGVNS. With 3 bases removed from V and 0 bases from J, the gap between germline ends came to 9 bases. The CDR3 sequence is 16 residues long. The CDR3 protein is CASSDPRGSYNSPLHF. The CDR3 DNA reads TGTGCCAGCAGTGACCCTAGGGGCTCCTATAATTCACCCCTCCACTTT.

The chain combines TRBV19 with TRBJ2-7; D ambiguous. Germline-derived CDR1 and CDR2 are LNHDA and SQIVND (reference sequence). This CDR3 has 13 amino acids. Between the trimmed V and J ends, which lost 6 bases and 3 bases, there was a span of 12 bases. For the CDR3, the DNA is TGTGCCAGTAGAGACCCCCGAGGCTACGAGCAGTACTTC. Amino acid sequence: CASRDPRGYEQYF.

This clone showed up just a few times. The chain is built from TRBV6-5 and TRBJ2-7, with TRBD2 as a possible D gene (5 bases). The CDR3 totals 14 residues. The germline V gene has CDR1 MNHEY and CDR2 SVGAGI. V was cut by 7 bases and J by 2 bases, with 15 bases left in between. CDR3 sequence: CASTRGKGAYEQYF. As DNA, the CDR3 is TGTGCCAGCACCCGGGGTAAGGGAGCCTACGAGCAGTACTTC.

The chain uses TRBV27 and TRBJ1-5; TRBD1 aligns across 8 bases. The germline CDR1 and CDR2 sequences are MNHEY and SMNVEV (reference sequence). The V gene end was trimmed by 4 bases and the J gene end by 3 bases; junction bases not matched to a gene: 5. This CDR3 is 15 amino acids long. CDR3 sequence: CASSSGQVPNQPQHF. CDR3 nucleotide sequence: TGTGCCAGCAGTTCGGGACAGGTCCCCAATCAGCCCCAGCATTTT.

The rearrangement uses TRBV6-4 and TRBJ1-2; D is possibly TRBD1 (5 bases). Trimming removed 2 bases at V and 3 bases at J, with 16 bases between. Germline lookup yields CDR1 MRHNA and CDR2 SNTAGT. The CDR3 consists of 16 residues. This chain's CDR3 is CASSDGEGIGYYGYTF. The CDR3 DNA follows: TGTGCCAGCAGTGACGGGGAGGGGATCGGCTACTATGGCTACACCTTC.

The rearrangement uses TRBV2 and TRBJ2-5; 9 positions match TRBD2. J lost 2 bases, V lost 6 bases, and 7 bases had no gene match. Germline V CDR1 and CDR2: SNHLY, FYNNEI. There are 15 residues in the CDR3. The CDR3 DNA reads TGTGCCAGCAGGGCCCGACTAGCGGAACAAGAGACCCAGTACTTC. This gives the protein CASRARLAEQETQYF.

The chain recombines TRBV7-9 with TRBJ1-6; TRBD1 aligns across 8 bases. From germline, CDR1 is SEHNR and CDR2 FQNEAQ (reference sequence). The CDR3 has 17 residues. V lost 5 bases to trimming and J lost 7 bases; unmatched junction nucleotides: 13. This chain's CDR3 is CASSPNQGAGANSPLHF. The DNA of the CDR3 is TGTGCCAGCAGCCCAAATCAGGGGGCGGGTGCCAATTCACCCCTCCACTTT.

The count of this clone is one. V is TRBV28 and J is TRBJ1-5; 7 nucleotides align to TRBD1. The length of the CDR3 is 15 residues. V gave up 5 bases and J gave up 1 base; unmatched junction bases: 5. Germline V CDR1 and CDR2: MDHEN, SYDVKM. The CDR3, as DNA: TGTGCCAGCAGTCGAGGGGGCCTGAGCAATCAGCCCCAGCATTTT. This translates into CASSRGGLSNQPQHF.

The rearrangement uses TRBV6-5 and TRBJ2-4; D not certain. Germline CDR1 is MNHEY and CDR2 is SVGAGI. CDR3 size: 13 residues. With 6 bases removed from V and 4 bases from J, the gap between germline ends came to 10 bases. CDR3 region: CASSFTEKNIQYF. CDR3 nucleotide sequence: TGTGCCAGCAGCTTTACAGAGAAAAACATTCAGTACTTC.

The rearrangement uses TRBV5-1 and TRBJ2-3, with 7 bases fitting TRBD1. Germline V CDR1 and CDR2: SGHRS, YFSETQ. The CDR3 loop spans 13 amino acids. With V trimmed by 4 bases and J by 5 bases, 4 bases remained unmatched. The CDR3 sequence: CASSPRQGDTQYF. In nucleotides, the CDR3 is TGCGCCAGCAGCCCCAGACAGGGAGATACGCAGTATTTT.

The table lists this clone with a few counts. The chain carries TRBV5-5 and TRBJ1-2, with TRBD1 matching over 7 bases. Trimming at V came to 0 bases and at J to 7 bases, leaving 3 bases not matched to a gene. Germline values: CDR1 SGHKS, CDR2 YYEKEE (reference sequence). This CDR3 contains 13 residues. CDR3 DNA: TGTGCCAGCAGCTTGGGGGCAGGGGGTGGCTACACCTTC. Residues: CASSLGAGGGYTF.

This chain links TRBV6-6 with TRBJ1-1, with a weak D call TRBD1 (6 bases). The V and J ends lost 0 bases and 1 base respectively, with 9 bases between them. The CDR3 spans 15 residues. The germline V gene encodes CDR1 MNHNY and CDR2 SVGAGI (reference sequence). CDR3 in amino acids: CASSYSPRGNTEAFF. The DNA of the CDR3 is TGTGCCAGCAGTTACTCCCCCAGGGGGAACACTGAAGCTTTCTTT.

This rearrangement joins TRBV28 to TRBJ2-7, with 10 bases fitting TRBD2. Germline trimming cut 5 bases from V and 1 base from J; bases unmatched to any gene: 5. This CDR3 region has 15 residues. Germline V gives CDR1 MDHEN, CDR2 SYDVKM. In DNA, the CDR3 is TGTGCCAGCAGTACTAGCGGGGTGGGGTCCTACGAGCAGTACTTC. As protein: CASSTSGVGSYEQYF.

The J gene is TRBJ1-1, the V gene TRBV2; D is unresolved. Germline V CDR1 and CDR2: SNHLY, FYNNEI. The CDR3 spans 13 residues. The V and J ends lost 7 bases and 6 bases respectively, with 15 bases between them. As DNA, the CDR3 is TGTGCCAGCAACCTAGACGGGAGAGCTGAAGCTTTCTTT. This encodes CASNLDGRAEAFF.

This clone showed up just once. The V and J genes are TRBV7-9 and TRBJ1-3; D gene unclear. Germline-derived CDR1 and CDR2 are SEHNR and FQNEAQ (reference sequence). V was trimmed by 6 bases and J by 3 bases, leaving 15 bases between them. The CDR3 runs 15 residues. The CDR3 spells CASRPPSAGGNTIYF. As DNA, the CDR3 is TGTGCCAGCAGGCCCCCCTCGGCAGGTGGAAACACCATATATTTT. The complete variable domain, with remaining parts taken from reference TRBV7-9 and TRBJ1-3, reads DTGVSQNPRHKITKRGQNVTFRCDPISEHNRLYWYRQTLGQGPEFLTYFQNEAQLEKSRLLSDRFSAERPKGSFSTLEIQRTEQGDSAMYLCASRPPSAGGNTIYFGEGSWLTVV.

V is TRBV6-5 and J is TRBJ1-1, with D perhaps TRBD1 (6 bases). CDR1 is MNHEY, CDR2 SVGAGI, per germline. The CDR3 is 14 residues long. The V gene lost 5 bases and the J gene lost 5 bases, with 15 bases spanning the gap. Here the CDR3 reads CASSQRGAWTEAFF. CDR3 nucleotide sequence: TGTGCCAGCAGTCAACGGGGGGCCTGGACTGAAGCTTTCTTT.

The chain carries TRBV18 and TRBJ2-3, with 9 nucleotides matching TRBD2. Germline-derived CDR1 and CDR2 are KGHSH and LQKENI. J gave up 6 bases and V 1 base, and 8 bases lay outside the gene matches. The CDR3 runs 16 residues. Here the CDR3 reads CASSPLASGETDTQYF. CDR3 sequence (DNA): TGTGCCAGCTCACCACTTGCTAGCGGGGAGACGGATACGCAGTATTTT.

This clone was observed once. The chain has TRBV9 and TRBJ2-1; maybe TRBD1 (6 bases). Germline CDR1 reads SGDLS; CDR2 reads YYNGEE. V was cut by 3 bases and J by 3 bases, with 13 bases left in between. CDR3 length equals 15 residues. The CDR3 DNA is TGTGCCAGCAGCGCCCACCGAGGGGGCTACAATGAGCAGTTCTTC. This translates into CASSAHRGGYNEQFF.

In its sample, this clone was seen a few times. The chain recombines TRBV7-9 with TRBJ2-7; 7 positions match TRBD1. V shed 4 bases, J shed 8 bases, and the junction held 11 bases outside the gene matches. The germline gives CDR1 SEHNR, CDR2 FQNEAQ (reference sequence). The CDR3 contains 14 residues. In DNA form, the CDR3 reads TGTGCCAGCAGCTCCCCGCCGGGACAGATAAAGCAGTACTTC. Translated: CASSSPPGQIKQYF.

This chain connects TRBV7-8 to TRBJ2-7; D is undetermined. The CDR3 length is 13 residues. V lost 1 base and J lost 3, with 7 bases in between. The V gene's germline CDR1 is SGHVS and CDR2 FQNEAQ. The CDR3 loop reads CASSLDPSYEQYF. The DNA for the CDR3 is TGTGCCAGCAGCTTAGACCCCAGCTACGAGCAGTACTTC.

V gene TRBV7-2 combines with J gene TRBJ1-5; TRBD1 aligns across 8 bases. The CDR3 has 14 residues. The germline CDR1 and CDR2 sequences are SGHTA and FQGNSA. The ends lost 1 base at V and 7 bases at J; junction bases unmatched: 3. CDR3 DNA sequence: TGTGCCAGCAGCTTAGTGACAGGGGACCAGCCCCAGCATTTT. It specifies CASSLVTGDQPQHF. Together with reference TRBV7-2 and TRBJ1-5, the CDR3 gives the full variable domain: GAGVSQSPSNKVTEKGKDVELRCDPISGHTALYWYRQSLGQGLEFLIYFQGNSAPDKSGLPSDRFSAERTGGSVSTLTIQRTQQEDSAVYLCASSLVTGDQPQHFGDGTRLSIL.